A selection of T cell receptor beta chains follows, all from one sample in a study of T cells in Graves' hyperthyroidism and ophthalmopathy. TCRdb itself ran the multiplex PCR reads through MiXCR, one entry per CDR3 protein. In the table there are fewer than 750,000 distinct CDR3 sequences, roughly 15% of which are singletons. Source material: blood. The receptor set was obtained from a woman between 50 and 59 years old with Graves' ophthalmopathy. CDR3s include the opening cysteine and the closing phenylalanine or tryptophan. A D gene is named only where the DNA matches it firmly. Rows may omit the clone size; those that give it use once, few, many or a size class.

v_gene: TRBV6-1
d_gene: NA
abundance: many
j_gene: TRBJ1-1
CDR3aa: CASSQGLAEAFF
CDR3nt: TGTGCCAGCAGTCAGGGGTTGGCTGAAGCTTTCTTT

v_gene: TRBV28
d_gene: TRBD2
abundance: NA
j_gene: TRBJ2-2
CDR3aa: CASSRLAGGLDAGELFF
CDR3nt: TGTGCCAGCAGCAGACTAGCGGGAGGGCTTGATGCCGGGGAGCTGTTTTTT

v_gene: TRBV6-2/TRBV6-3
d_gene: NA
abundance: NA
j_gene: TRBJ1-5
CDR3aa: CASSYWDDDQPQHF
CDR3nt: TGTGCCAGCAGTTACTGGGACGACGATCAGCCCCAGCATTTT

v_gene: TRBV4-1
d_gene: TRBD1
abundance: NA
j_gene: TRBJ2-5
CDR3aa: CASSQDQGAGGETQYF
CDR3nt: TGCGCCAGCAGCCAAGATCAGGGGGCAGGGGGAGAGACCCAGTACTTC

v_gene: TRBV7-9
d_gene: TRBD1
abundance: many
j_gene: TRBJ1-4
CDR3aa: CASSLALQGAFGNEKLFF
CDR3nt: TGTGCCAGCAGCTTAGCGTTGCAGGGGGCGTTTGGGAATGAAAAACTGTTTTTT

v_gene: TRBV10-3
d_gene: TRBD1
abundance: many
j_gene: TRBJ1-5
CDR3aa: CAISRQGRSNQPQHF
CDR3nt: TGTGCCATCAGTAGACAGGGTCGTAGCAATCAGCCCCAGCATTTT

v_gene: TRBV5-1
d_gene: NA
abundance: few
j_gene: TRBJ2-2
CDR3aa: CASSPAGNTGELFF
CDR3nt: TGCGCCAGCAGCCCGGCGGGGAACACCGGGGAGCTGTTTTTT

v_gene: TRBV6-1
d_gene: TRBD1
abundance: few
j_gene: TRBJ1-2
CDR3aa: CASSLRQGVSGYTF
CDR3nt: TGTGCCAGCAGTCTTCGACAGGGGGTAAGCGGCTACACCTTC

v_gene: TRBV28
d_gene: TRBD2
abundance: many
j_gene: TRBJ2-7
CDR3aa: CASSFIGTSGRAYEQYF
CDR3nt: TGTGCCAGCAGTTTTATTGGGACTAGCGGGAGGGCCTACGAGCAGTACTTC

v_gene: TRBV10-3
d_gene: TRBD2
abundance: NA
j_gene: TRBJ2-2
CDR3aa: CAIRVREIAGELFF
CDR3nt: TGTGCCATCAGGGTGCGGGAGATAGCCGGGGAGCTGTTTTTT

v_gene: TRBV7-9
d_gene: NA
abundance: few
j_gene: TRBJ2-2
CDR3aa: CASSLAVVRLGNTGELFF
CDR3nt: TGTGCCAGCAGCTTAGCGGTTGTCCGATTGGGGAACACCGGGGAGCTGTTTTTT

v_gene: TRBV5-1
d_gene: NA
abundance: NA
j_gene: TRBJ1-5
CDR3aa: CASSLGIDNQPQHF
CDR3nt: TGCGCCAGCAGCTTGGGAATTGATAATCAGCCCCAGCATTTT

v_gene: TRBV9
d_gene: TRBD1
abundance: few
j_gene: TRBJ1-3
CDR3aa: CASSVATGWTGGTGNTIYF
CDR3nt: TGTGCCAGCAGCGTAGCTACGGGTTGGACAGGGGGTACAGGAAACACCATATATTTT

v_gene: TRBV6-5
d_gene: NA
abundance: many
j_gene: TRBJ2-5
CDR3aa: CASSYSGTTQETQYF
CDR3nt: TGTGCCAGCAGTTACTCGGGTACAACTCAAGAGACCCAGTACTTC

v_gene: TRBV11-3
d_gene: NA
abundance: many
j_gene: TRBJ2-2
CDR3aa: CASSLEGPAGELFF
CDR3nt: TGTGCCAGCAGCTTAGAGGGCCCGGCGGGGGAGCTGTTTTTT

v_gene: TRBV7-2
d_gene: NA
abundance: NA
j_gene: TRBJ2-2
CDR3aa: CASRPDITGFTGELFF
CDR3nt: TGTGCCAGCAGACCCGACATAACAGGGTTCACCGGGGAGCTGTTTTTT

v_gene: TRBV5-1
d_gene: TRBD2
abundance: many
j_gene: TRBJ2-1
CDR3aa: CASSLAPAGGHNEQFF
CDR3nt: TGCGCCAGCAGCTTGGCGCCAGCGGGAGGCCACAATGAGCAGTTCTTC

v_gene: TRBV24-1
d_gene: NA
abundance: few
j_gene: TRBJ2-5
CDR3aa: CATSPDGAAETQYF
CDR3nt: TGTGCCACCAGCCCGGATGGAGCGGCGGAGACCCAGTACTTC

v_gene: TRBV7-9
d_gene: NA
abundance: many
j_gene: TRBJ2-1
CDR3aa: CASSPPSGEPFYNEQFF
CDR3nt: TGTGCCAGCAGCCCCCCCTCGGGGGAGCCCTTCTACAATGAGCAGTTCTTC

v_gene: TRBV2
d_gene: TRBD2
abundance: NA
j_gene: TRBJ2-1
CDR3aa: CASARLAGGPGEQFF
CDR3nt: TGTGCCAGCGCGCGACTAGCGGGAGGGCCGGGTGAGCAGTTCTTC

v_gene: TRBV12-3/TRBV12-4
d_gene: NA
abundance: many
j_gene: TRBJ2-1
CDR3aa: CASSQRLQGPPIYNEQFF
CDR3nt: TGTGCCAGCAGTCAACGTCTACAGGGCCCCCCCATCTACAATGAGCAGTTCTTC

v_gene: TRBV5-4
d_gene: TRBD1
abundance: many
j_gene: TRBJ1-1
CDR3aa: CASSAPQGARDTEAFF
CDR3nt: TGTGCCAGCAGCGCACCGCAGGGGGCGCGGGACACTGAAGCTTTCTTT

v_gene: TRBV4-3
d_gene: TRBD2
abundance: NA
j_gene: TRBJ2-5
CDR3aa: CASSQDLAGPGGHQETQYF
CDR3nt: TGCGCCAGCAGCCAAGATTTAGCGGGCCCGGGAGGCCACCAAGAGACCCAGTACTTC

v_gene: TRBV29-1
d_gene: TRBD2
abundance: few
j_gene: TRBJ2-2
CDR3aa: CSGGGLTGELFF
CDR3nt: TGCAGCGGGGGGGGTCTCACCGGGGAGCTGTTTTTT

v_gene: TRBV5-1
d_gene: NA
abundance: many
j_gene: TRBJ2-5
CDR3aa: CASSPMGGLEETQYF
CDR3nt: TGCGCCAGCAGCCCCATGGGGGGTCTAGAGGAGACCCAGTACTTC

v_gene: TRBV27
d_gene: NA
abundance: many
j_gene: TRBJ2-3
CDR3aa: CASKDTGRDTQYF
CDR3nt: TGTGCCAGCAAGGATACAGGGAGGGATACGCAGTATTTT

v_gene: TRBV7-9
d_gene: TRBD2
abundance: many
j_gene: TRBJ2-3
CDR3aa: CASSLGILLAGGPADTQYF
CDR3nt: TGTGCCAGCAGCTTAGGTATCCTACTAGCGGGAGGGCCCGCAGATACGCAGTATTTT

v_gene: TRBV28
d_gene: NA
abundance: many
j_gene: TRBJ2-1
CDR3aa: CATISRGNEQFF
CDR3nt: TGTGCCACCATCTCCAGGGGAAATGAGCAGTTCTTC